The rows below give T cell receptor beta chains drawn from one sample of a study of T cell changes during pregnancy in multiple sclerosis. Clones were read by immunoSEQ multiplex PCR, and TCRdb kept only the in-frame ones, dropping some. The sample holds approximately 90,000 clones, approximately 92% seen once. The material was peripheral blood, obtained after pregnancy. These receptors all come from a female donor with multiple sclerosis, enrolled in a pregnancy study. The CDR3 runs from the conserved cysteine through the conserved F or W. The D gene is left open where the match is weak. Size tells how often a clone was seen (once, few, many) or the class of an expanded clone, and some rows leave it out.

J gene | clone size | V gene | D gene | CDR3 length | CDR3 protein | CDR3 DNA
TRBJ2-7 | once | TRBV18 | TRBD1 | 14 | CASSGQGAGYEQYF | TGTGCCAGCTCGGGACAGGGGGCTGGCTACGAGCAGTACTTC
TRBJ2-1 | - | TRBV9 | TRBD2 | 15 | CASSPSGVSYNEQFF | TGTGCCAGCAGCCCTAGCGGGGTCTCCTACAATGAGCAGTTCTTC
TRBJ1-1 | - | TRBV19 | - | 13 | CASSDTANTEAFF | TGTGCCAGTAGTGACACGGCGAACACTGAAGCTTTCTTT
TRBJ2-7 | - | TRBV7-9 | - | 16 | CASSFSIGGQTYEQYF | TGTGCCAGCAGCTTTTCAATTGGTGGGCAGACCTACGAGCAGTACTTC
TRBJ2-5 | - | TRBV5-1 | - | 16 | CASSVGRVGLQETQYF | TGCGCCAGCAGCGTGGGGCGGGTCGGACTTCAAGAGACCCAGTACTTC
TRBJ1-5 | - | TRBV30 | - | 15 | CAWSVGTNSNQPQHF | TGTGCCTGGAGTGTAGGGACAAATAGCAATCAGCCCCAGCATTTT
TRBJ2-7 | - | TRBV18 | TRBD1 | 18 | CASSPYHNRGGPLGEQYF | TGTGCCAGCTCACCCTATCATAACAGGGGCGGGCCTTTGGGAGAGCAGTACTTC
TRBJ1-2 | - | TRBV27 | - | 13 | CASSLGVGGGYTF | TGTGCCAGCAGTTTGGGTGTTGGAGGTGGCTACACCTTC
TRBJ2-3 | - | TRBV5-1 | TRBD1 | 14 | CASRGQGGSDTQYF | TGCGCCAGCAGGGGACAGGGTGGTTCAGATACGCAGTATTTT
TRBJ2-7 | - | TRBV30 | TRBD2 | 15 | CAWSDPRDYSYEQYF | TGTGCCTGGAGCGACCCCCGGGACTACTCCTACGAGCAGTACTTC
TRBJ1-6 | - | TRBV18 | - | 15 | CASSPSTDLYSPLHF | TGTGCCAGCTCACCATCGACAGATCTCTATTCACCCCTCCACTTT
TRBJ1-1 | - | TRBV19 | TRBD1 | 15 | CATRTRGQGPTEAFF | TGTGCCACCAGAACCCGAGGACAGGGCCCCACTGAAGCTTTCTTT
TRBJ1-2 | - | TRBV5-1 | - | 15 | CASSLESGRGYGYTF | TGCGCCAGCAGCTTGGAATCCGGGAGGGGCTATGGCTACACCTTC
TRBJ1-1 | - | TRBV5-4 | - | 13 | CASSPTGNTEAFF | TGTGCCAGCAGCCCGACAGGGAACACTGAAGCTTTCTTT
TRBJ1-2 | once | TRBV19 | - | 13 | CASSTRTFHGYTF | TGTGCCAGTAGTACTAGGACTTTTCATGGCTACACCTTC
TRBJ2-2 | - | TRBV4-2 | TRBD2 | 16 | CASSLGTSGYTGELFF | TGTGCCAGCAGCCTCGGGACTAGCGGGTATACCGGTGAGCTGTTTTTT
TRBJ2-2 | - | TRBV7-3 | TRBD2 | 18 | CASSRRGQGGSSPGELFF | TGTGCCAGCAGCAGACGGGGTCAGGGAGGGTCCAGTCCCGGGGAGCTGTTTTTT
TRBJ2-2 | - | TRBV9 | - | 16 | CASSVVPSTDTGELFF | TGTGCCAGCAGCGTAGTTCCTAGTACGGACACCGGGGAGCTGTTTTTT
TRBJ1-1 | - | TRBV5-1 | - | 13 | CASSDSLNTEAFF | TGCGCCAGTTCGGACAGTCTGAACACTGAAGCTTTCTTT
TRBJ2-3 | - | TRBV2 | - | 12 | CASGAGTDTQYF | TGTGCCAGCGGCGCCGGGACAGATACGCAGTATTTT
TRBJ1-2 | few | TRBV18 | TRBD1 | 16 | CASSPEGGGGSYGYTF | TGTGCCAGCTCACCCGAAGGGGGCGGTGGAAGCTATGGCTACACCTTC
TRBJ1-4 | - | TRBV6-4 | - | 14 | CASTEGGPGEKLFF | TGTGCCAGCACCGAGGGAGGGCCTGGTGAAAAACTGTTTTTT
TRBJ1-5 | - | TRBV7-2 | - | 15 | CASSLISGNNQPQHF | TGTGCCAGCAGCTTAATTTCAGGGAACAATCAGCCCCAGCATTTT
TRBJ2-7 | - | TRBV7-8 | TRBD1 | 14 | CASSRRQGNYEQYF | TGTGCCAGCAGCCGTCGACAGGGGAACTACGAGCAGTACTTC
TRBJ1-6 | once | TRBV30 | - | 14 | CACQKAHSNSPLHF | TGTGCCTGTCAAAAAGCCCACAGTAATTCACCCCTCCACTTT
TRBJ2-1 | - | TRBV7-9 | TRBD1 | 13 | CASSLNRGSEQFF | TGTGCCAGCAGCTTAAACAGGGGCAGTGAGCAGTTCTTC
TRBJ2-7 | - | TRBV10-3 | - | 11 | CAISRSYEQYF | TGTGCCATCAGTCGCTCCTACGAGCAGTACTTC
TRBJ1-4 | - | TRBV30 | - | 13 | CAWSGGSNEKLFF | TGTGCCTGGAGTGGAGGTTCTAATGAAAAACTGTTTTTT
TRBJ1-1 | - | TRBV7-2 | - | 14 | CASSLGGESTEAFF | TGTGCCAGCAGCTTAGGGGGGGAAAGCACTGAAGCTTTCTTT
TRBJ1-2 | once | TRBV30 | TRBD1 | 12 | CAWSDSGGSYTF | TGTGCCTGGAGTGACTCAGGGGGAAGCTACACCTTC